These 17 T cell receptor beta chains share one sample of origin, sequenced in a study of blood T cell repertoires in COVID-19. Clones were read by immunoSEQ multiplex PCR, and TCRdb kept only the in-frame ones, dropping some. In the table there are about 14,000 clones, around 84% of which are singletons. The sequenced sample consisted of peripheral blood. These receptors came from a woman aged 45-65 years with active or convalescent COVID-19.

The chain joins TRBV27 to TRBJ2-7, with D tentatively TRBD2 (6 bases). This CDR3 comprises 12 residues. V was trimmed by 4 bases and J by 4 bases, leaving 8 bases between them. Germline V gene data show CDR1 as MNHEY and CDR2 as SMNVEV (reference sequence). The CDR3 is CASSSGLYEQYF. CDR3 DNA sequence: TGTGCCAGCAGTTCAGGACTATACGAGCAGTACTTC.

The rearrangement uses TRBV28 and TRBJ1-1, with D tentatively TRBD1 (5 bases). The CDR3 covers 13 residues. The V gene's germline CDR1 is MDHEN and CDR2 SYDVKM. Trimming took off 5 bases at V and 1 base at J, with 8 bases between the two ends. CDR3 region: CASSPRENTEAFF. In DNA, the CDR3 is TGTGCCAGCAGTCCCAGGGAGAACACTGAAGCTTTCTTT.

V and J are TRBV5-6 and TRBJ1-2; D perhaps matches TRBD1 (6 bases). Trimming stripped 1 base from V and 5 bases from J, with 12 bases between. The CDR3 is 14 residues long. CDR1 and CDR2 from the germline V gene are SGHDT and YYEEEE. The CDR3: CASSLRGAGYGYTF. DNA for the CDR3: TGTGCCAGCAGCTTGCGGGGGGCTGGGTATGGCTACACCTTC.

The V gene is TRBV9, the J gene TRBJ2-7; 8 bases agree with TRBD2. CDR3 length: 16 amino acids. Germline V gene lookup returns CDR1 SGDLS and CDR2 YYNGEE. V was pared by 4 bases and J by 2 bases, with 11 bases of the junction left unmatched. The CDR3 is CASSSGGSRETYEQYF. CDR3 DNA sequence: TGTGCCAGCAGCTCGGGGGGGTCCAGGGAAACCTACGAGCAGTACTTC. The whole variable domain, filled in from reference TRBV9 and TRBJ2-7, reads DSGVTQTPKHLITATGQRVTLRCSPRSGDLSVYWYQQSLDQGLQFLIQYYNGEERAKGNILERFSAQQFPDLHSELNLSSLELGDSALYFCASSSGGSRETYEQYFGPGTRLTVT.

This chain joins TRBV28 and TRBJ1-2; possible D gene TRBD1, 5 bases. The length of the CDR3 is 14 residues. Germline V gene sequence: CDR1 MDHEN, CDR2 SYDVKM. Trimming left V 6 bases short and J 8 bases short, with 19 bases between. CDR3 DNA sequence: TGTGCCAGCAGCTTCGTCGGGGGAGAGAGAGGCTACACCTTC. Residues: CASSFVGGERGYTF.

The rearrangement links TRBV12-5 to TRBJ2-7; 15 bases align to TRBD2. CDR3 size: 18 residues. V dropped 2 bases and J dropped 2; count of bases not matched to a gene: 7. The V gene's germline CDR1 is LGHNT and CDR2 FRNRAP. The CDR3 sequence: CASGLPPGLAGGTYEQYF. CDR3 nucleotide sequence: TGTGCTAGTGGTTTGCCACCGGGACTAGCGGGGGGCACCTACGAGCAGTACTTC.

The chain couples TRBV28 to TRBJ1-1; D is undetermined. The germline V and J ends were trimmed by 6 bases and 4 bases, with 6 bases remaining between them. The CDR3 extends over 11 amino acids. The germline V gene has CDR1 MDHEN and CDR2 SYDVKM. CDR3 sequence reads: CASRRPTEAFF. DNA of the CDR3: TGTGCCAGCAGGCGCCCCACTGAAGCTTTCTTT.

V is TRBV11-2 and J is TRBJ2-1, with 10 bases aligning to TRBD2. This CDR3 region has 14 residues. Germline CDR1 and CDR2: SGHAT and FQNNGV. V shed 4 bases, J shed 5 bases, and the junction held 2 bases outside the gene matches. The CDR3 protein is CASSWTSGNNEQFF. The DNA for the CDR3 is TGTGCCAGCAGCTGGACTAGCGGAAACAATGAGCAGTTCTTC.

The chain combines TRBV3-1 (or the pseudogene TRBV3-2) with TRBJ1-1, with D possibly matching TRBD1 (6 bases). This CDR3 has 14 residues. V dropped 3 bases and J dropped 6 bases, with 14 bases sitting between them. Germline V gives CDR1 LGHDT, CDR2 YNNKEL (reference sequence). Here the CDR3 reads CASSHRERGSEAFF. In DNA form, the CDR3 reads TGTGCCAGCAGCCACCGCGAGAGGGGGTCTGAAGCTTTCTTT.

The chain is built from TRBV28 and TRBJ2-1; the match to TRBD2 covers 9 bases. CDR1 MDHEN and CDR2 SYDVKM come from the germline V gene. There are 14 residues in the CDR3. V dropped 2 bases and J dropped 7; count of bases not matched to a gene: 3. The CDR3 sequence: CASSLAGGPNEQFF. The CDR3 bases are TGTGCCAGCAGTTTAGCGGGAGGGCCAAATGAGCAGTTCTTC.

V usage is TRBV3-1 (or the pseudogene TRBV3-2) and J usage is TRBJ2-2, with unresolved D. The germline V gene has CDR1 LGHDT and CDR2 YNNKEL (reference sequence). Between the trimmed V and J ends, which lost 4 bases and 0 bases, there was a span of 12 bases. CDR3 length: 16 amino acids. This CDR3 is CASSPRRRTNTGELFF. DNA of the CDR3: TGTGCCAGCAGCCCACGTCGGCGGACGAACACCGGGGAGCTGTTTTTT.

This clone was detected once. The chain links TRBV4-1 to TRBJ1-5; the D is unclear. Germline V gene sequence: CDR1 MGHRA, CDR2 YSYEKL. The CDR3 spans 14 residues. V lost 0 bases, J lost 2 bases, and 5 bases lay in between. The CDR3 DNA follows: TGCGCCAGCAGCCAAGAGAGGGGCAATCAGCCCCAGCATTTT. Encoded protein: CASSQERGNQPQHF.

The V call is TRBV5-4, the J call TRBJ2-1, with 7 nucleotides matching TRBD1. The CDR3 extends over 17 amino acids. Germline CDR1 SGHNT, CDR2 YYREEE (reference sequence). V dropped 4 bases and J dropped 5; count of bases not matched to a gene: 15. The CDR3 is CASSPRVTGYVDNEQFF. CDR3 coding DNA: TGTGCCAGCAGCCCTCGCGTGACAGGGTATGTAGACAATGAGCAGTTCTTC.

This clone was seen a handful of times. The CDR3 DNA follows: TGCGCCAGCAGCTTGTCCGGGACAGGGGTTTTACGAGGAGGGACTGAAGCTTTCTTT. Its translation: CASSLSGTGVLRGGTEAFF. The chain combines TRBV5-1 with TRBJ1-1; 10 nucleotides line up with TRBD1. This CDR3 is 19 amino acids long. Germline CDR1 is SGHRS and CDR2 is YFSETQ. The ends lost 1 base at V and 5 bases at J; junction bases unmatched: 17.

The CDR3 DNA reads TGTGCCAGCAGCCGCCGGCAAAGCGGGAACACTGAAGCTTTCTTT. Encoded protein: CASSRRQSGNTEAFF. This chain uses TRBV5-4 with TRBJ1-1, with unresolved D. CDR3 length: 15 amino acids. V shed 4 bases and J shed 1 base, with 14 bases lying between them. The V gene's germline CDR1 is SGHNT and CDR2 YYREEE (reference sequence). The full variable domain, completed using reference TRBV5-4 and TRBJ1-1, is ETGVTQSPTHLIKTRGQQVTLRCSSQSGHNTVSWYQQALGQGPQFIFQYYREEENGRGNFPPRFSGLQFPNYSSELNVNALELDDSALYLCASSRRQSGNTEAFFGQGTRLTVV.

The gene calls are TRBV10-3 and TRBJ2-2; 9 bases map to TRBD1. Trimming cost V 3 bases and J 6 bases; bases outside gene matches: 8. CDR1 is ENHRY and CDR2 is SYGVKD in the germline V gene. The CDR3 runs 16 residues. CDR3 amino acids: CAISDSGTGRAGELFF. The CDR3 nucleotides are TGTGCCATCAGTGACTCCGGGACAGGGAGGGCCGGGGAGCTGTTTTTT.

The chain couples TRBV7-2 to TRBJ1-4, with D possibly TRBD1 on 6 matching bases. The CDR3 is 14 amino acids. Trimming removed 5 bases at V and 8 bases at J, with 15 bases between. The germline gives CDR1 SGHTA, CDR2 FQGNSA. The CDR3 here is CASSPRQGREKLFF. The DNA for the CDR3 is TGTGCCAGCAGCCCCCGGCAGGGGAGAGAAAAACTGTTTTTT.